This TCR beta chain was identified during a study of blood T cell repertoires in COVID-19. Study information: Sources were T cells, B-cell-depleted T cells, or PBMCs; the material itself was cDNA or gDNA.

The study counted Cohort 3 donors as recovered given two negative PCRs, clearance, or symptom resolution. Trimming took off 8 bases at V and 0 bases at J, with 20 bases between the two ends. Germline loops: CDR1 MNHEY, CDR2 SMNVEV (reference sequence). The CDR3 sequence is 17 residues long. Original processing notes: Scientists estimated how many nucleated cells there were by amplifying reference gene primers. The data were produced by immunoSEQ multiplex PCR, yet TCRdb's version contains in-frame clones alone and is incomplete. The DNA gave D and trimming, while V, J and clone size come from that table. The data contain fewer than 500,000 clones, around 87% of them seen just once; the ten biggest clones take up 1.3%.

Sequencing was carried out using PBMCs or T cells enriched from blood (not recorded which). This TCR derives from a man aged 25-45 years who had recovered from COVID-19. This chain uses TRBV27 with TRBJ1-3; D gene unclear. The CDR3 coding sequence is TGTGCCAGCGGCGACAAACCTCTTCCTTACTCTGGAAACACCATATATTTT. Translation: CASGDKPLPYSGNTIYF.